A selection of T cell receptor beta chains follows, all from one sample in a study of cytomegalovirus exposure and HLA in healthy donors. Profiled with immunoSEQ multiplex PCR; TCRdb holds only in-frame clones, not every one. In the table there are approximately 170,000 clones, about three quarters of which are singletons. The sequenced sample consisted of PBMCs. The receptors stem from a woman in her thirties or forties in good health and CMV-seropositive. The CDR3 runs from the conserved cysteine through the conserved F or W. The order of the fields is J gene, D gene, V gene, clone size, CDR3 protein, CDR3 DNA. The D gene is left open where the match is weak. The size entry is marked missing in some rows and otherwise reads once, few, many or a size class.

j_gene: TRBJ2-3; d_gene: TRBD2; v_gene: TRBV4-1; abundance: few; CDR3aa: CASSHDTSGTNTDTQYF; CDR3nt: TGCGCCAGCAGCCACGATACTAGCGGGACTAACACAGATACGCAGTATTTT
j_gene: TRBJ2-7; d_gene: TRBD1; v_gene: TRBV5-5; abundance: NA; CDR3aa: CASRTTGGSYEQYF; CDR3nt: TGTGCCAGCAGGACGACAGGGGGCTCCTACGAGCAGTACTTC
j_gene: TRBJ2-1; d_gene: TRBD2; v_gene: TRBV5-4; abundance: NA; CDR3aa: CASSSSGTNYNEQFF; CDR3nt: TGTGCCAGCAGCTCCTCCGGGACTAACTACAATGAGCAGTTCTTC
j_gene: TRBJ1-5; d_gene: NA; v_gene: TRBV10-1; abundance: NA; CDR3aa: CASSETGVRNVSNQPQHF; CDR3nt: TGCGCCAGCAGTGAGACAGGAGTGAGAAATGTTAGCAATCAGCCCCAGCATTTT
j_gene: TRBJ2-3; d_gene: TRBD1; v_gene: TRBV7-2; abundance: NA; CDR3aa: CASSYLLEGATDTQYF; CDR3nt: TGTGCCAGCAGCTACCTCCTCGAGGGGGCAACAGATACGCAGTATTTT
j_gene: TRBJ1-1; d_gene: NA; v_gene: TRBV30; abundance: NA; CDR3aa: CAWGPLGSTEAFF; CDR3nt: TGTGCCTGGGGACCATTGGGGAGCACTGAAGCTTTCTTT
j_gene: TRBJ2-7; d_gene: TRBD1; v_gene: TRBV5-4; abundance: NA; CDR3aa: CASSPSGTGLYEQYF; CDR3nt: TGTGCCAGCAGCCCATCCGGGACAGGGTTGTACGAGCAGTACTTC
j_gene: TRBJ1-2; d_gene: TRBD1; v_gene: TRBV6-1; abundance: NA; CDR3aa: CASSASTGGNGYGYTF; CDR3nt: TGTGCCAGCAGTGCCTCGACAGGGGGGAACGGCTATGGCTACACCTTC
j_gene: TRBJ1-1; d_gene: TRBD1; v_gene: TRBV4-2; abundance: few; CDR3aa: CASSQDAGQGGMNTEAFF; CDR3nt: TGTGCCAGCAGCCAAGACGCCGGACAGGGCGGGATGAACACTGAAGCTTTCTTT
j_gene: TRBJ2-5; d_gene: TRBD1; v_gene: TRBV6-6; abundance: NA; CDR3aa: CASRRGQGRETQYF; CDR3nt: TGTGCCAGCAGACGCGGACAGGGAAGAGAGACCCAGTACTTC
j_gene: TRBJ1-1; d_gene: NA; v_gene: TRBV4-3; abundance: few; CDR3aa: CASSQDSPTGSGTEAFF; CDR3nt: TGCGCCAGCAGCCAAGATTCCCCTACAGGGTCGGGCACTGAAGCTTTCTTT
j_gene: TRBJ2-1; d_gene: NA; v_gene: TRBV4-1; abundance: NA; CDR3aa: CASSQLEGYEQFF; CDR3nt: TGCGCCAGCAGCCAATTAGAGGGTTACGAGCAGTTCTTC
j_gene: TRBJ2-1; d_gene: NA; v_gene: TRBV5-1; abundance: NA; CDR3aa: CASSLGLASNEQFF; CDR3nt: TGCGCCAGCAGCTTGGGGCTAGCATCCAATGAGCAGTTCTTC
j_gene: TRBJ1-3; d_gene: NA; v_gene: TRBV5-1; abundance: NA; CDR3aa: CASSLDRSGNTIYF; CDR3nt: TGCGCCAGCAGCTTGGATCGCTCTGGAAACACCATATATTTT
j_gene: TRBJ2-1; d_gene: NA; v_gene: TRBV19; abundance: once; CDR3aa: CASSMGARNEQFF; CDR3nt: TGTGCCAGTAGTATGGGGGCCCGCAATGAGCAGTTCTTC
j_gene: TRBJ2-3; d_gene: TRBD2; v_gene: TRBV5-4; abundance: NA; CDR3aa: CASSLWRGDSTDTQYF; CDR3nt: TGTGCCAGCAGCTTGTGGCGGGGGGATTCCACAGATACGCAGTATTTT
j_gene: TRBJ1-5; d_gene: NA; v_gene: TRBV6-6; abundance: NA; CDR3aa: CASSSSSTVSNQPQHF; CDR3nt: TGTGCCAGCAGTTCCTCGAGTACGGTTAGCAATCAGCCCCAGCATTTT
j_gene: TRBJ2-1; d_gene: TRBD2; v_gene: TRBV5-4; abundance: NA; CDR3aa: CASSRSGGRPYNEQFF; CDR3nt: TGTGCCAGCAGCCGCAGCGGGGGGCGACCCTACAATGAGCAGTTCTTC
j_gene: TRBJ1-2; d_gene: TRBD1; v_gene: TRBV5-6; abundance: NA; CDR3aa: CASSSGQGDGYTF; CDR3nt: TGTGCCAGCAGCTCAGGACAGGGGGATGGCTACACCTTC
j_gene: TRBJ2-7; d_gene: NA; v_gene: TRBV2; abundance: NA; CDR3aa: CASSEGTGRYEQYF; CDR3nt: TGTGCCAGCAGTGAGGGCACAGGAAGGTACGAGCAGTACTTC
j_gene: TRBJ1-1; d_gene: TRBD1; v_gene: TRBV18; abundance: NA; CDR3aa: CASSPPSGGPYTEAFF; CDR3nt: TGTGCCAGCTCACCACCGTCAGGGGGTCCCTACACTGAAGCTTTCTTT
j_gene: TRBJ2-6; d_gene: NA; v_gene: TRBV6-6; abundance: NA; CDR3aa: CASSLSSSGANVLTF; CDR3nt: TGTGCCAGCAGCCTGTCGAGCTCTGGGGCCAACGTCCTGACTTTC
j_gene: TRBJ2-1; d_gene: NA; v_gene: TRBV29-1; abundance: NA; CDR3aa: CSVLVPGRRRDNEQFF; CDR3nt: TGCAGCGTTCTGGTTCCCGGCCGACGGAGAGACAATGAGCAGTTCTTC
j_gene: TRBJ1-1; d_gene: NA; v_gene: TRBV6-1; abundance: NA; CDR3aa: CASSDGQGEAFF; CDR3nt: TGTGCCAGCAGTGACGGGCAGGGAGAAGCTTTCTTT
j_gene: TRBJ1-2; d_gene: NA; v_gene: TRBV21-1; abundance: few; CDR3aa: CASSGRQGPGGYGYTF; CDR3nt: TGTGCCAGCAGCGGACGACAGGGGCCTGGGGGATATGGCTACACCTTC
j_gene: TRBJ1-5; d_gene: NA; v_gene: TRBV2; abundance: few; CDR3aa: CASSAQRAPDQPQHF; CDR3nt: TGTGCCAGCAGCGCCCAGCGGGCGCCCGATCAGCCCCAGCATTTT
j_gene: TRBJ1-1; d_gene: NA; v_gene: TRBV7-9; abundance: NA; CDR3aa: CASSPTNQGGDTEAFF; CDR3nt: TGTGCCAGCAGCCCTACCAATCAGGGAGGAGACACTGAAGCTTTCTTT
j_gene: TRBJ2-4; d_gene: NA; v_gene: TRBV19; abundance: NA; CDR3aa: CASSYTDLAKNIQYF; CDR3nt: TGTGCCAGTTCTTATACAGATCTAGCCAAAAACATTCAGTACTTC
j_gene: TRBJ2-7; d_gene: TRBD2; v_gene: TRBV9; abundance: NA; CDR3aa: CASSPRTSGSVYEQYF; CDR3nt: TGTGCCAGCAGCCCCCGGACTAGCGGGAGTGTCTACGAGCAGTACTTC
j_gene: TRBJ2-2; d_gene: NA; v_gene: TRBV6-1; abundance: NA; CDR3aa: CASGDKITGELFF; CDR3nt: TGTGCCAGCGGGGACAAGATCACCGGGGAGCTGTTTTTT
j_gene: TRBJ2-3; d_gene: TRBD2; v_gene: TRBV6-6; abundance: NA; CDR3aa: CASSLGLAGGRKTQYF; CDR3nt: TGTGCCAGCAGCCTGGGACTAGCGGGAGGCCGCAAGACGCAGTATTTT
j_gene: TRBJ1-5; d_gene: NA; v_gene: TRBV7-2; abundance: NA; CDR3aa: CASSLSDSERGYSNQPQHF; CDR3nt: TGTGCCAGCAGCTTATCGGACAGCGAAAGGGGTTATAGCAATCAGCCCCAGCATTTT
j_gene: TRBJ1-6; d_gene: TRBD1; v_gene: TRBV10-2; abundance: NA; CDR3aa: CASSEPGGQRLYNSPLHF; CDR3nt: TGCGCCAGCAGTGAGCCAGGGGGACAGCGACTTTATAATTCACCCCTCCACTTT
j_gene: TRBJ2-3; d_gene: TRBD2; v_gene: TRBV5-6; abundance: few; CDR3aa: CASSLGLAGDTQYF; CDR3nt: TGTGCCAGCAGCTTGGGACTAGCGGGAGATACGCAGTATTTT
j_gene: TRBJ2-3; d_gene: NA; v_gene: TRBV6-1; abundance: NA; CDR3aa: CASRWRGPTDTQYF; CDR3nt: TGTGCCAGCAGGTGGAGGGGGCCCACAGATACGCAGTATTTT
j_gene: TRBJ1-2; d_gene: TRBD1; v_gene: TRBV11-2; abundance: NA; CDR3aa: CASSLGDRINYGYTF; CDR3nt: TGTGCCAGCAGCTTGGGGGACAGGATCAACTATGGCTACACCTTC
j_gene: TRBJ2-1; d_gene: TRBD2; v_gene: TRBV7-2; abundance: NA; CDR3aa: CASSRMLAGGNEQFF; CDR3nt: TGTGCCAGCAGCCGGATGCTAGCGGGGGGCAATGAGCAGTTCTTC
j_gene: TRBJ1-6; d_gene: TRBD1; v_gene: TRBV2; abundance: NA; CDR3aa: CASSDRGNSPPHF; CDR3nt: TGTGCCAGCAGTGACAGGGGGAACTCACCCCCCCACTTT